The present T cell receptor beta chain was sequenced within a study of blood T cell repertoires in COVID-19. Study details: The analysed material was cDNA or gDNA that came from T cells, B-cell-depleted T cells, or PBMCs.

Assay: immunoSEQ multiplex PCR; the TCRdb copy retains only in-frame clones and omits some. Here the sample spans about 140,000 clones, roughly 79% being singletons. Categorization into cohorts depended on clinical history that participants reported. In germline, CDR1 is SGHTA, CDR2 FQGNSA. Trimming stripped 4 bases from V and 2 bases from J, with 5 bases between. The CDR3 consists of 12 residues. V is TRBV7-2 and J is TRBJ1-2, with unresolved D. Input material: PBMCs or T cells enriched from blood (not recorded which). The TCR originated in a woman aged 45-59 years who had recovered from COVID-19. CDR3 sequence (DNA): TGTGCCAGCAGCTCTTCCAACTATGGCTACACCTTC. This gives the protein CASSSSNYGYTF.